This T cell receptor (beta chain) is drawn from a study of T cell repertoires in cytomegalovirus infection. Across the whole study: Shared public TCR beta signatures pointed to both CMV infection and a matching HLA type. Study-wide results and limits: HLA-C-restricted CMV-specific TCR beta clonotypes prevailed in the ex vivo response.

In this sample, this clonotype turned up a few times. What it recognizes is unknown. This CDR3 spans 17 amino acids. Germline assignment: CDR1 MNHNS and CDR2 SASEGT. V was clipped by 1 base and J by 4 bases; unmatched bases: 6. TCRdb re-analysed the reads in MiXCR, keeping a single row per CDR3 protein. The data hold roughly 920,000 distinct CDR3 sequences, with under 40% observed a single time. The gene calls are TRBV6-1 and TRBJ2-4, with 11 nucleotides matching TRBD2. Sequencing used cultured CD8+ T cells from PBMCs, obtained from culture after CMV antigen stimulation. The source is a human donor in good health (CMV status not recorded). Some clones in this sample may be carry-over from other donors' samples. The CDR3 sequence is CASSEVHSSGGKNIQYF. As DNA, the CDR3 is TGTGCCAGCAGTGAAGTCCATTCTAGCGGGGGGAAAAACATTCAGTACTTC.